These T cell receptor beta chains were read from a single sample in a study of brain T cells in children with intractable seizures. The repertoire was sequenced with immunoSEQ multiplex PCR; TCRdb's copy has only in-frame clones and lacks some. The table lists 340,000 or so clones, 85% to 95% of them singletons. Sample: peripheral blood, taken less than 6 months after surgery. The origin of the receptors is a boy under three years old with tuberous sclerosis and intractable seizures. CDR3s leave out the opening cysteine and the closing phenylalanine or tryptophan. A D gene is named only where the DNA matches it firmly.

v_gene	d_gene	j_gene	CDR3aa
TRBV18	.	TRBJ1-2	ASSPAGSTDGYT
TRBV6-5	.	TRBJ2-4	ASSHRALAKNIQY
TRBV20-1	TRBD1	TRBJ1-5	SASLSGQGRFPQH
TRBV18	.	TRBJ1-1	ASSGGQNTEAF
TRBV19	TRBD2	TRBJ2-1	ASSIGTRSYLF
TRBV5-8	.	TRBJ1-6	ASSLPLGGALH
TRBV9	.	TRBJ2-7	ASSVSGAGWLNEQY
TRBV11-3	.	TRBJ1-1	ASSLRENTEAF
TRBV5-8	.	TRBJ2-7	ASSLTETTYEQY
TRBV6-1	.	TRBJ2-1	ASSDLPPKDDEQF